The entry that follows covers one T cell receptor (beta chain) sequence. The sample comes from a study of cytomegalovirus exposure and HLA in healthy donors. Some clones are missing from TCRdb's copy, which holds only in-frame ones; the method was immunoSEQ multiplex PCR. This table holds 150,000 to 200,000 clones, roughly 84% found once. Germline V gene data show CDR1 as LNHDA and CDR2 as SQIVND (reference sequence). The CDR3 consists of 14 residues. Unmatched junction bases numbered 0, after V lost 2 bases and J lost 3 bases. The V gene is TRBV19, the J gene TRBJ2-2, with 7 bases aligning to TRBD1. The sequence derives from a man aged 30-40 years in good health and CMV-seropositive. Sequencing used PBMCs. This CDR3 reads CASSIQGDTGELFF. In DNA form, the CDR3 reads TGTGCCAGTAGTATACAGGGGGACACCGGGGAGCTGTTTTTT.